This T cell receptor (beta chain) was identified in a study of blood T cell repertoires in COVID-19. Study details: The United States, Italy and Spain supplied acute and convalescent COVID-19 samples. PBMCs, B-cell-depleted T cells, or T cells provided the cDNA or gDNA that made up the material.

Study processing details: Estimation of nucleated cell counts relied on the amplification of reference gene primers. The repertoire was sequenced with immunoSEQ multiplex PCR; TCRdb's copy has only in-frame clones and lacks some. V, J and clone size derive from that table, while D and trimming were established from the DNA sequence. The profile covers 150,000 or so clones, with 87% appearing a single time and roughly 1.5% taken by the ten largest. The CDR3 spans 16 residues. Deletions cut 3 bases from V and 7 bases from J, with 21 bases between. Germline V gene lookup returns CDR1 SGHTA and CDR2 FQGTGA.

The clonotype originates from a woman aged 50 to 60 with acute or convalescent COVID-19. This chain links TRBV7-3 with TRBJ1-2, with a weak D call TRBD1 (5 bases). The specimen sequenced was peripheral blood. The CDR3 sequence is CASSLGGAGHLVGYTF. CDR3 nucleotide sequence: TGTGCCAGCAGCTTGGGGGGAGCTGGACACCTCGTTGGCTACACCTTC. The full variable domain, completed using reference TRBV7-3 and TRBJ1-2, is GAGVSQTPSNKVTEKGKYVELRCDPISGHTALYWYRQSLGQGPEFLIYFQGTGAADDSGLPNDRFFAVRPEGSVSTLKIQRTERGDSAVYLCASSLGGAGHLVGYTFGSGTRLTVV.